The 18 T cell receptor beta chains in this list originate from one sample, sequenced in a study of blood T cell repertoires in COVID-19. Clones were sequenced by immunoSEQ multiplex PCR, and TCRdb holds only the in-frame ones, with some missing. There are 500,000 to 600,000 clones in the sample; 85% to 90% occur only once, and roughly 7.4% lies in the top ten. Sequenced material: peripheral blood. These receptors came from a woman aged 45-65 years with COVID-19, enrolled during active disease.

This sequence joins TRBV19 and TRBJ1-1, with D hard to call. Trimming cost V 0 bases and J 8 bases, with 13 bases left between them. The CDR3 covers 14 residues. CDR1 LNHDA and CDR2 SQIVND come from the germline V gene (reference sequence). DNA of the CDR3: TGTGCCAGTAGTATAGATAGGGCGGCGGGCGAAGCTTTCTTT. Translation: CASSIDRAAGEAFF.

V gene TRBV7-2 combines with J gene TRBJ1-4; D call uncertain. The CDR3 is made up of 16 amino acids. Germline CDR1 reads SGHTA; CDR2 reads FQGNSA. Trimming pared 5 bases from V and 3 bases from J, leaving 16 bases between. The CDR3 here is CASSQKVGVSNEKLFF. CDR3 DNA sequence: TGTGCCAGCAGCCAAAAGGTGGGAGTATCTAATGAAAAACTGTTTTTT.

The genes are TRBV2 and TRBJ2-2; TRBD1 is a possible D gene (5 bases). The length of the CDR3 is 13 residues. Germline CDR1 reads SNHLY; CDR2 reads FYNNEI. V lost 7 bases and J lost 4, with 10 bases in between. In DNA, the CDR3 is TGTGCCAGCACCGGAAGGGGCACCGGGGAGCTGTTTTTT. This encodes CASTGRGTGELFF.

In its sample, this clone was seen once. The genes are TRBV3-1 (or the pseudogene TRBV3-2) and TRBJ2-7, with TRBD2 matching 7 bases. Trimming cost V 3 bases and J 5 bases; bases outside gene matches: 10. The CDR3 is made up of 15 amino acids. In germline, CDR1 is LGHDT, CDR2 YNNKEL (reference sequence). The CDR3 sequence: CASSHHPRGVDEQYF. The CDR3 DNA sequence: TGTGCCAGCAGCCATCACCCCCGGGGGGTAGACGAGCAGTACTTC.

V and J are TRBV5-4 and TRBJ2-1; D is undetermined. Germline CDR1 reads SGHNT; CDR2 reads YYREEE (reference sequence). Trimming removed 3 bases from V and 0 bases from J, with 10 bases in between. This CDR3 is built from 15 residues. Here the CDR3 reads CASSYPFSSYNEQFF. In nucleotides, the CDR3 is TGTGCCAGCAGCTACCCGTTCAGCTCCTACAATGAGCAGTTCTTC.

The J gene is TRBJ1-2, the V gene TRBV14; unclear D gene. Germline V CDR1 and CDR2: SGHDN, FVKESK. There are 13 residues in the CDR3. V was pared by 1 base and J by 11 bases, with 14 bases between. CDR3 sequence (DNA): TGTGCCAGCAGCCAAGTTCGGGATGCCGTTTACACCTTC. It yields the protein CASSQVRDAVYTF.

The chain is built from TRBV19 and TRBJ1-1, with 8 positions matching TRBD1. With V trimmed by 7 bases and J by 4 bases, 11 bases remained unmatched. The germline gives CDR1 LNHDA, CDR2 SQIVND (reference sequence). The length of the CDR3 is 15 residues. CDR3 nucleotide sequence: TGTGCCAGTACCCGACAGGGGCTGGGGTCCACTGAAGCTTTCTTT. This gives the protein CASTRQGLGSTEAFF.

The J gene is TRBJ2-7, the V gene TRBV30; D ambiguous. The germline V gene encodes CDR1 GTSNPN and CDR2 SVGIG (reference sequence). CDR3 length equals 12 residues. Trimming left V 4 bases short and J 2 bases short, with 9 bases between. As DNA, the CDR3 is TGTGCCTGGACGGGTTCCACCTACGAGCAGTACTTC. Its protein product is CAWTGSTYEQYF.

The chain couples TRBV2 to TRBJ2-7, with a weak D call TRBD2 (6 bases). This CDR3 has 15 residues. Germline values: CDR1 SNHLY, CDR2 FYNNEI. The V end was cut by 1 base, the J end by 2 bases, with 12 bases between. Written as DNA, the CDR3 is TGTGCCAGCAGTGAAGGACCGGGACTCCCCTACGAGCAGTACTTC. Its protein product is CASSEGPGLPYEQYF.

This chain joins TRBV2 and TRBJ1-2, with no clear D. Trimming left V 3 bases short and J 8 bases short, with 13 bases between. This CDR3 region has 13 residues. CDR1 SNHLY and CDR2 FYNNEI come from the germline V gene. The DNA of the CDR3 is TGTGCCAGCAGTGATAGGTCTTGGGAGGGCTACACCTTC. Translating it yields CASSDRSWEGYTF.

The chain couples TRBV7-8 to TRBJ1-2; D may be TRBD1 (5 bases). Per germline, CDR1 SGHVS and CDR2 FQNEAQ. CDR3 size: 13 residues. V was pared by 4 bases and J by 8 bases, with 14 bases between. The DNA for the CDR3 is TGTGCCAGCAGCTCCATAGAGACAGAAGGCTACACCTTC. Protein product: CASSSIETEGYTF.

The gene calls are TRBV2 and TRBJ1-5; D possibly corresponds to TRBD1 (6 bases). The V and J ends lost 7 bases and 0 bases respectively, with 13 bases between them. The CDR3 extends over 15 amino acids. Per germline, CDR1 SNHLY and CDR2 FYNNEI. CDR3 bases: TGTGCCAGCACTCCGGACAGCAATAGCAATCAGCCCCAGCATTTT. Translation: CASTPDSNSNQPQHF.

In nucleotides, the CDR3 is TGTGCCAGCAGCCCTCGGGACAGCTATGGCTACACCTTC. Its translation: CASSPRDSYGYTF. V usage is TRBV7-9 and J usage is TRBJ1-2; TRBD1 matches 7 bases. V was clipped by 5 bases and J by 4 bases; unmatched bases: 4. The germline V gene has CDR1 SEHNR and CDR2 FQNEAQ (reference sequence). This CDR3 has 13 amino acids. Full variable domain (outside the CDR3, taken from reference TRBV7-9 and TRBJ1-2): DTGVSQNPRHKITKRGQNVTFRCDPISEHNRLYWYRQTLGQGPEFLTYFQNEAQLEKSRLLSDRFSAERPKGSFSTLEIQRTEQGDSAMYLCASSPRDSYGYTFGSGTRLTVV.

V and J are TRBV5-8 and TRBJ1-5; D perhaps matches TRBD1 (6 bases). Germline CDR1 reads SGHTS; CDR2 reads YDEGEE. Trimming cost V 1 base and J 0 bases, with 8 bases left between them. This CDR3 has 15 amino acids. The CDR3 DNA reads TGTGCCAGCAGCTTGCTCAGGGGTAGCAATCAGCCCCAGCATTTT. Protein product: CASSLLRGSNQPQHF. The whole variable domain, filled in from reference TRBV5-8 and TRBJ1-5, reads EAGVTQSPTHLIKTRGQQATLRCSPISGHTSVYWYQQALGLGLQFLLWYDEGEERNRGNFPPRFSGRQFPNYSSELNVNALELEDSALYLCASSLLRGSNQPQHFGDGTRLSIL.

This clone has just one count. CDR3: CASSSRTELLAKNIQYF. The DNA for the CDR3 is TGTGCCAGCAGTTCCCGGACAGAGCTTCTAGCCAAAAACATTCAGTACTTC. The rearrangement joins TRBV27 to TRBJ2-4; possible D gene TRBD1, 6 bases. The germline CDR1 and CDR2 sequences are MNHEY and SMNVEV (reference sequence). V lost 4 bases and J 0 bases, leaving 16 bases between the germline ends. The CDR3 contains 17 residues.

The CDR3 reads CASSMGLPGEGNTIYF. The CDR3, as DNA: TGTGCCAGTAGTATGGGTCTCCCGGGGGAAGGAAACACCATATATTTT. The genes are TRBV19 and TRBJ1-3; possible D gene TRBD1, 5 bases. Trimming removed 3 bases from V and 4 bases from J, with 16 bases in between. The CDR3 runs to 16 residues. Germline V CDR1 and CDR2: LNHDA, SQIVND (reference sequence).

The V gene is TRBV5-1, the J gene TRBJ1-1, with 7 bases matching TRBD1. The CDR3 totals 13 residues. V gave up 3 bases and J gave up 8 bases; unmatched junction bases: 7. Germline V gives CDR1 SGHRS, CDR2 YFSETQ. CDR3 residues: CASSSQGSAEAFF. CDR3 DNA sequence: TGCGCCAGCAGCTCACAGGGGTCGGCGGAAGCTTTCTTT.

The rearrangement uses TRBV5-1 and TRBJ1-3; 8 bases agree with TRBD1. The length of the CDR3 is 15 residues. The germline V gene has CDR1 SGHRS and CDR2 YFSETQ. With V trimmed by 0 bases and J by 3 bases, 2 bases remained unmatched. CDR3 in amino acids: CASSLDGQGGNTIYF. The CDR3 DNA sequence: TGCGCCAGCAGCTTGGATGGACAGGGTGGAAACACCATATATTTT.